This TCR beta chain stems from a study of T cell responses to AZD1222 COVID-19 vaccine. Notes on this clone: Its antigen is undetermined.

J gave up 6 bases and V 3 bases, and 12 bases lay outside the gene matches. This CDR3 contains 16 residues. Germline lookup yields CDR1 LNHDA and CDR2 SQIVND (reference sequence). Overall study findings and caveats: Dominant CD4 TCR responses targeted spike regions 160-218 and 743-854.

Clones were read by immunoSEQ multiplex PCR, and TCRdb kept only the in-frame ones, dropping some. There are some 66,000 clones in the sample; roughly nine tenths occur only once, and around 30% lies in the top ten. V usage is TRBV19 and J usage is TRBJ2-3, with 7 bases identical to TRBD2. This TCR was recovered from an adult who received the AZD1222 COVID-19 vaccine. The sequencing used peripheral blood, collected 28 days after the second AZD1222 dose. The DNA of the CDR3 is TGTGCCAGTAGTATCGGGCTGGGAGCCGGGGGGGATACGCAGTATTTT. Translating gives CASSIGLGAGGDTQYF.